Shown below are 28 T cell receptor beta chains from a single sample sequenced in a study of cytomegalovirus exposure and HLA in healthy donors. PCR used 60 Vbeta primers and 13 Jbeta primers. Some clones are missing from TCRdb's copy, which holds only in-frame ones; the method was immunoSEQ multiplex PCR. This table has around 150,000 clones, 80% appearing once. The sequencing input was PBMCs. Receptors originate from a woman between 45 and 65 years old in good health and CMV-seronegative.

The CDR3 here is CASSLLGRNTGELFF. The DNA of the CDR3 is TGTGCCAGCAGCTTATTGGGGCGGAACACCGGGGAGCTGTTTTTT. The V gene is TRBV11-2, the J gene TRBJ2-2, with D maybe TRBD1 (5 bases). V was pared by 2 bases and J by 1 base, with 8 bases between. The germline V gene encodes CDR1 SGHAT and CDR2 FQNNGV. CDR3 length: 15 residues.

This sequence joins TRBV4-3 and TRBJ1-4; D might be TRBD1 (5 bases). Germline assignment: CDR1 LGHNA and CDR2 YSLEER. This CDR3 has 19 amino acids. The V gene lost 1 base and the J gene lost 8 bases, with 26 bases spanning the gap. The CDR3 nucleotides read TGCGCCAGCAGCCAAGGGGTCGGGGGATCCGGGGCCGATTGGGAAAAACTGTTTTTT. The encoded protein is CASSQGVGGSGADWEKLFF.

This rearrangement joins TRBV7-2 to TRBJ2-5; 11 bases match TRBD2. Germline V gene data show CDR1 as SGHTA and CDR2 as FQGNSA. The ends lost 1 base at V and 2 bases at J; junction bases unmatched: 9. This CDR3 is 18 amino acids long. CDR3 protein: CASSLGISGGARQETQYF. CDR3 nucleotides: TGTGCCAGCAGCTTAGGTATTAGCGGGGGGGCCCGGCAAGAGACCCAGTACTTC.

CDR3: CASRIDGNQPQHF. The CDR3 region has the DNA TGTGCCAGCAGAATAGACGGGAATCAGCCCCAGCATTTT. The chain employs TRBV27 and TRBJ1-5; D is unclear. From germline, CDR1 is MNHEY and CDR2 SMNVEV (reference sequence). The CDR3 is 13 amino acids. With 6 bases removed from V and 4 bases from J, the gap between germline ends came to 10 bases.

This chain links TRBV4-3 with TRBJ1-2, with TRBD1 matching 11 bases. Unmatched junction bases numbered 7, after V lost 1 base and J lost 6 bases. Looked up from germline, CDR1 is LGHNA and CDR2 is YSLEER. The CDR3 runs to 16 residues. The CDR3 DNA is TGCGCCAGCAGCCAAGCCCCTCGGACAGGGGGCGATGGCTACACCTTC. Its translation: CASSQAPRTGGDGYTF.

The V and J genes are TRBV5-6 and TRBJ1-2, with D possibly matching TRBD1 (6 bases). CDR1 and CDR2 (germline): SGHDT, YYEEEE. The CDR3 sequence is 13 residues long. V lost 4 bases to trimming and J lost 7 bases, with 14 bases between them. The CDR3 DNA sequence: TGTGCCAGCAGCCCGTGGGGGGGGCTTGGCTACACCTTC. Translating it yields CASSPWGGLGYTF.

This clone has just a few counts. V is TRBV28 and J is TRBJ2-7, with 9 bases fitting TRBD1. V dropped 7 bases and J dropped 4; count of bases not matched to a gene: 11. The CDR3 has 15 residues. Germline V lookup: CDR1 MDHEN, CDR2 SYDVKM. Here the CDR3 reads CASKPPGQGSYEQYF. The DNA of the CDR3 is TGTGCCAGCAAACCTCCGGGACAGGGATCTTACGAGCAGTACTTC. Full variable domain (rest looked up from reference TRBV28 and TRBJ2-7): DVKVTQSSRYLVKRTGEKVFLECVQDMDHENMFWYRQDPGLGLRLIYFSYDVKMKEKGDIPEGYSVSREKKERFSLILESASTNQTSMYLCASKPPGQGSYEQYFGPGTRLTVT.

The chain recombines TRBV7-2 with TRBJ2-7, with 8 bases fitting TRBD1. Germline V gives CDR1 SGHTA, CDR2 FQGNSA. CDR3 length: 15 amino acids. V lost 1 base and J lost 4; bases outside the gene matches: 6. The CDR3 here is CASSLGQGAPYEQYF. The CDR3 coding sequence is TGTGCCAGCAGCTTAGGTCAGGGGGCGCCTTACGAGCAGTACTTC.

This clone turned up a few times. The V call is TRBV7-9, the J call TRBJ2-7; 11 bases map to TRBD2. The germline gives CDR1 SEHNR, CDR2 FQNEAQ (reference sequence). Trimming took 5 bases from V and 6 from J; bases not matched to a gene: 9. This CDR3 is 15 amino acids long. CDR3 sequence reads: CASSDSGGAKSEQYF. The CDR3 DNA is TGTGCCAGCAGCGATAGCGGGGGGGCGAAAAGCGAGCAGTACTTC.

This rearrangement joins TRBV7-2 to TRBJ2-1; TRBD2 matches at 11 bases. The germline CDR1 and CDR2 sequences are SGHTA and FQGNSA. The junction had 13 bases not matched to a gene; V was cut back by 5 bases and J by 1 base. CDR3 size: 19 residues. For the CDR3, the DNA is TGTGCCAGCAGCGCGCCTCTAGCGGGGGGCCGAACTTCCTACAATGAGCAGTTCTTC. Protein sequence: CASSAPLAGGRTSYNEQFF.

This chain uses TRBV7-9 with TRBJ1-2, with 7 positions matching TRBD1. Looked up from germline, CDR1 is SEHNR and CDR2 is FQNEAQ (reference sequence). This CDR3 is built from 13 residues. The V and J ends lost 5 bases and 4 bases, in that order; junction bases with no gene match: 4. The CDR3 region has the DNA TGTGCCAGCAGCCGGGGACAGCGCTATGGCTACACCTTC. This translates into CASSRGQRYGYTF.

The gene calls are TRBV19 and TRBJ2-7; 11 nucleotides align to TRBD2. Germline-derived CDR1 and CDR2 are LNHDA and SQIVND (reference sequence). J was trimmed by 0 bases and V by 4 bases; bases with no gene match: 8. The CDR3 runs to 17 residues. CDR3 region: CASSKRLAGLSSYEQYF. The CDR3 DNA is TGTGCCAGTAGTAAGAGACTAGCGGGGCTCAGCTCCTACGAGCAGTACTTC.

This sequence joins TRBV11-2 and TRBJ2-1; 8 positions match TRBD2. The V gene end was trimmed by 1 base and the J gene end by 0 bases; junction bases not matched to a gene: 5. This CDR3 has 17 residues. The V gene's germline CDR1 is SGHAT and CDR2 FQNNGV. The CDR3 here is CASSLVGGASSYNEQFF. CDR3 bases: TGTGCCAGCAGCTTAGTCGGGGGGGCGAGCTCCTACAATGAGCAGTTCTTC. Full variable domain (rest looked up from reference TRBV11-2 and TRBJ2-1): EAGVAQSPRYKIIEKRQSVAFWCNPISGHATLYWYQQILGQGPKLLIQFQNNGVVDDSQLPKDRFSAERLKGVDSTLKIQPAKLEDSAVYLCASSLVGGASSYNEQFFGPGTRLTVL.

The CDR3 protein is CASSYGTGVPEAFF. In DNA form, the CDR3 reads TGCGCCAGCAGCTATGGGACAGGGGTACCCGAAGCTTTCTTT. J is TRBJ1-1 and V is TRBV5-1, with 10 bases identical to TRBD1. The germline V gene has CDR1 SGHRS and CDR2 YFSETQ. V lost 3 bases, J lost 8 bases, and 7 bases stayed unmatched. This CDR3 is built from 14 residues.

The V call is TRBV5-4, the J call TRBJ1-5; 9 bases map to TRBD1. V shed 2 bases and J 5 bases; nucleotides not matched to a gene: 11. The CDR3 runs 17 residues. The germline V gene encodes CDR1 SGHNT and CDR2 YYREEE (reference sequence). CDR3 DNA: TGTGCCAGCAGCTTTAATACAGGGGGCCGGGTGGATCAGCCCCAGCATTTT. The encoded protein is CASSFNTGGRVDQPQHF.

V and J are TRBV13 and TRBJ1-6; 9 nucleotides match TRBD1. The V and J ends lost 5 bases and 7 bases, in that order; junction bases with no gene match: 6. The CDR3 is made up of 15 amino acids. CDR1 PRHDT and CDR2 FYEKMQ come from the germline V gene (reference sequence). This chain's CDR3 is CASSRGDRANSPLHF. The CDR3 coding sequence is TGTGCCAGCAGCCGGGGGGACAGGGCGAATTCACCCCTCCACTTT.

This clone turned up a few times. The genes are TRBV7-7 and TRBJ2-5; D is undetermined. Germline CDR1 and CDR2: SSHAT and FNYEAQ (reference sequence). CDR3 size: 15 residues. V dropped 6 bases and J dropped 2 bases, with 16 bases sitting between them. The CDR3 protein is CASSSNAGPQETQYF. CDR3 coding DNA: TGTGCCAGCAGTTCGAACGCTGGCCCACAAGAGACCCAGTACTTC.

In the case of this clone: Other DNA sequences in the sample encode the same CDR3. The genes are TRBV28 and TRBJ2-3; no definite D call. Germline V gene lookup returns CDR1 MDHEN and CDR2 SYDVKM. The CDR3 sequence is 12 residues long. V was clipped by 5 bases and J by 3 bases, with 6 bases between them. CDR3 amino acids: CASSLLTDTQYF. Here the CDR3 DNA reads TGTGCCAGCAGTCTCCTTACAGATACGCAGTATTTT.

This chain uses TRBV6-6 with TRBJ1-2; no clear D. The CDR3 runs 10 residues. Trimming removed 6 bases from V and 4 bases from J, with 3 bases in between. Germline assignment: CDR1 MNHNY and CDR2 SVGAGI (reference sequence). CDR3 in DNA: TGTGCCAGCAGCCTCTATGGCTACACCTTC. It codes for CASSLYGYTF.

The genes are TRBV11-2 and TRBJ2-7, with D tentatively TRBD2 (5 bases). Germline CDR1 reads SGHAT; CDR2 reads FQNNGV. Trimming cost V 4 bases and J 4 bases, with 11 bases left between them. The CDR3 has 13 residues. Here the CDR3 DNA reads TGTGCCAGCAGCTCCGGGGTTGGTTACGAGCAGTACTTC. It codes for CASSSGVGYEQYF.

This clone turned up a few times. V gene TRBV9 combines with J gene TRBJ1-1; D remains unclear. The V end lost 0 bases, the J end lost 5 bases, and 8 bases lay between the germline ends. Germline V CDR1 and CDR2: SGDLS, YYNGEE. This CDR3 spans 13 amino acids. The CDR3 protein is CASSVAGLTEAFF. CDR3 DNA: TGTGCCAGCAGCGTAGCAGGACTGACTGAAGCTTTCTTT.

CDR3 protein: CASSPRQGAVYGYTF. The CDR3 coding sequence is TGTGCCAGCAGCCCCCGACAGGGGGCGGTTTATGGCTACACCTTC. The chain has TRBV7-2 and TRBJ1-2; 10 bases are shared with TRBD1. The V segment lost 5 bases and the J segment 5 bases; nucleotides outside the gene matches: 8. CDR1 SGHTA and CDR2 FQGNSA come from the germline V gene. This CDR3 comprises 15 residues.

CDR3 DNA sequence: TGTGCCTCCTCCCAGGGGGGTGCAGGGGGCAATCAGCCCCAGCATTTT. Translating gives CASSQGGAGGNQPQHF. This sequence joins TRBV10-3 and TRBJ1-5; 7 bases are shared with TRBD1. CDR1 ENHRY and CDR2 SYGVKD come from the germline V gene. V dropped 11 bases and J dropped 2; count of bases not matched to a gene: 15. This CDR3 is built from 16 residues.

The rearrangement links TRBV28 to TRBJ1-4; D perhaps matches TRBD1 (5 bases). The V gene's germline CDR1 is MDHEN and CDR2 SYDVKM. This CDR3 spans 16 amino acids. The V and J ends lost 5 bases and 1 base respectively, with 14 bases between them. CDR3 in DNA: TGTGCCAGCAGTGTCCTCCGGGGGGGAACTAATGAAAAACTGTTTTTT. Translating gives CASSVLRGGTNEKLFF.

V gene TRBV6-5 combines with J gene TRBJ2-1, with TRBD2 identical over 8 bases. With V trimmed by 5 bases and J by 6 bases, 0 bases remained unmatched. This CDR3 has 12 amino acids. Germline V gives CDR1 MNHEY, CDR2 SVGAGI. CDR3 in amino acids: CASSRGGNEQFF. The CDR3 DNA sequence: TGTGCCAGCAGTCGGGGGGGCAATGAGCAGTTCTTC.

Concerning this clone: Germline and junction disagree at one end, which may indicate a read error. J is TRBJ1-2 and V is TRBV5-5, with D possibly being TRBD1 (5 bases). Germline loops: CDR1 SGHKS, CDR2 YYEKEE (reference sequence). The CDR3 loop spans 14 amino acids. Here the CDR3 reads CASNLGHTNYGYTF. CDR3 nucleotide sequence: TGTGCCAGCAACTTGGGGCACACTAACTATGGCTACACCTTC.

The chain couples TRBV6-6 to TRBJ2-1; the match to TRBD1 covers 7 bases. CDR1 is MNHNY, CDR2 SVGAGI, per germline (reference sequence). J was trimmed by 6 bases and V by 6 bases; bases with no gene match: 8. The CDR3 has 14 residues. The CDR3 coding sequence is TGTGCCAGCAGACCGCCGACAGGGACCAATGAGCAGTTCTTC. Translated: CASRPPTGTNEQFF.

The chain joins TRBV29-1 to TRBJ2-2; no clear D. Germline V CDR1 and CDR2: SQVTM, ANQGSEA. Between the trimmed V and J ends, which lost 4 bases and 2 bases, there was a span of 17 bases. CDR3 length: 16 residues. CDR3 sequence: CSVGSRTAANTGELFF. In nucleotides, the CDR3 is TGCAGCGTTGGTTCTAGAACGGCCGCCAACACCGGGGAGCTGTTTTTT.